The clone carrying this T cell receptor beta chain was seen only a few times. Individual cDNA molecules in this library carried unique molecular identifiers. In TCRdb, the RACE reads were re-called with MiXCR into one record per CDR3 protein. The sample holds about 95,000 distinct CDR3 sequences; around 10% are singletons and the top ten take around 3%. This entry comes from a study of human T cells and chemical hapten exposure. The overall study: In the sensitization step, 2% DPC was placed on about 2 cm by about 2 cm of upper inner arm skin.

The time point: patch test 2, 6 weeks after DPC sensitization. Regarding treatment: therapeutic diphenylcyclopropenone sensitization with weekly scalp DPC. Venepuncture was done earlier than the placement of each patch test. Germline-derived CDR1 and CDR2 are SGHTA and FQGNSA. This CDR3 comprises 15 residues. After removal of 5 bases from V and 3 bases from J, the junction contained 7 bases not matched to a gene. This specimen consisted of whole blood, obtained in connection with sensitization to the hapten diphenylcyclopropenone (DPC). This rearrangement joins TRBV7-2 to TRBJ2-3, with 8 nucleotides matching TRBD2. The source is a woman aged 40 to 50 with alopecia areata. Some clones in this sample may be carry-over from other donors' samples. CDR3 DNA: TGTGCCAGCAGCCCGGCGCGGGGGGTAACAGATACGCAGTATTTT. Its translation is CASSPARGVTDTQYF.